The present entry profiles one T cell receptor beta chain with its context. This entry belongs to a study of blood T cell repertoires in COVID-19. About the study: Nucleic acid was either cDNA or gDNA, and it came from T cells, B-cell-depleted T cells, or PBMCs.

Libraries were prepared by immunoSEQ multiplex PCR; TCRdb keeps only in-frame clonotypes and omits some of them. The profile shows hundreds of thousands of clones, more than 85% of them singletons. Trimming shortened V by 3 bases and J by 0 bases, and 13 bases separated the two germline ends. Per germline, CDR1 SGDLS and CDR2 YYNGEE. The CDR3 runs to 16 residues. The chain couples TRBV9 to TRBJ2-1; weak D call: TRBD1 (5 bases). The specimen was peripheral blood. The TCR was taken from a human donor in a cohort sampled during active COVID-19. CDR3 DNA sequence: TGTGCCAGCAGCGGAAGACAGCCGAGCTCCTACAATGAGCAGTTCTTC. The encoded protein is CASSGRQPSSYNEQFF.